A selection of T cell receptor beta chains follows, all from one sample in a study of OX40 agonist ivuxolimab in advanced cancers. Measured with immunoSEQ multiplex PCR; TCRdb has only the in-frame clones, and not every one. The sample holds roughly 48,000 clones, roughly 90% seen once. Source: CD4+ or CD8+ T cells sorted from blood, taken in a trial of the OX40 agonist ivuxolimab. These receptors were obtained from an adult with an advanced solid tumor such as melanoma, head and neck, liver or kidney cancer. The CDR3 runs from the conserved cysteine through the conserved F or W. The D gene is left open where the match is weak. Size values are once, few and many counts, or a class for expanded clones, and some rows have none.

CASSIAASYGYTF,TGTGCCAGTAGTATTGCAGCTTCTTATGGCTACACCTTC,TRBV19,TRBJ1-2,-,-
CAVFGDLAKNIQYF,TGTGCCGTATTCGGGGATCTAGCCAAAAACATTCAGTACTTC,TRBV6-5,TRBJ2-4,-,-
CASSSGTLFGGGELFF,TGTGCCAGCAGCTCCGGGACTCTGTTCGGGGGCGGGGAGCTGTTTTTT,TRBV5-4,TRBJ2-2,-,few
CASSSRSPGEFAEAFF,TGTGCCAGCAGTTCGCGATCCCCAGGGGAATTCGCTGAAGCTTTCTTT,TRBV6-5,TRBJ1-1,-,-
CASSSRTVNQPQHF,TGTGCCAGCAGTAGCCGGACGGTCAATCAGCCCCAGCATTTT,TRBV27,TRBJ1-5,-,once
CASSFPSAGKHEQYF,TGTGCCAGCAGTTTCCCATCGGCAGGGAAGCACGAGCAGTACTTC,TRBV28,TRBJ2-7,-,-
CASSDNPGEKLFF,TGTGCCAGCTCGGACAACCCGGGAGAAAAACTGTTTTTT,TRBV18,TRBJ1-4,-,-
CASSLVGIYNSPLHF,TGTGCCAGCAGCTTAGTGGGCATCTATAATTCACCCCTCCACTTT,TRBV7-9,TRBJ1-6,-,-
CSVGGRFYEQYF,TGCAGCGTTGGCGGCCGATTCTACGAGCAGTACTTC,TRBV29-1,TRBJ2-7,-,-
CASSSGTGVGYTF,TGTGCCAGCAGCTCCGGGACAGGGGTCGGCTACACCTTC,TRBV7-9,TRBJ1-2,TRBD1,few
CASSDSSSYEQYF,TGTGCCAGCAGTGATAGTTCATCCTACGAGCAGTACTTC,TRBV2,TRBJ2-7,-,-
CAWSRGQGAGYTF,TGTGCCTGGAGTAGGGGGCAGGGGGCAGGCTACACCTTC,TRBV30,TRBJ1-2,TRBD1,-
CASSSERLVDTQYF,TGTGCCAGTAGTTCCGAGCGCTTAGTGGATACGCAGTATTTT,TRBV19,TRBJ2-3,-,-
CAWSVRVFGSEQYF,TGTGCCTGGAGTGTTAGGGTTTTTGGGTCCGAGCAGTACTTC,TRBV30,TRBJ2-7,-,-
CASSLSTSGEPQETQYF,TGTGCCAGCAGTTTATCGACTAGCGGGGAACCTCAAGAGACCCAGTACTTC,TRBV28,TRBJ2-5,TRBD2,-
CASSLGENEQFF,TGTGCCAGCAGCTTAGGCGAGAATGAGCAGTTCTTC,TRBV7-9,TRBJ2-1,-,-
CASSFTGRGSDYEQYF,TGTGCCAGCAGCTTTACAGGGAGGGGTTCCGACTACGAGCAGTACTTC,TRBV27,TRBJ2-7,-,-
CASSDPRGYTF,TGTGCCAGCAGTGACCCGCGGGGCTACACCTTC,TRBV25-1,TRBJ1-2,-,-
CASTGTGNTEAFF,TGTGCCAGCACTGGCACGGGGAACACTGAAGCTTTCTTT,TRBV28,TRBJ1-1,-,few
CASSVGVFEQFF,TGTGCCAGCAGCGTCGGCGTATTTGAGCAGTTCTTC,TRBV7-2,TRBJ2-1,-,-
CASSQGQGGYEQYF,TGTGCCAGCAGCCAAGGACAGGGAGGGTACGAGCAGTACTTC,TRBV13,TRBJ2-7,-,-
CASSYSQNTGELFF,TGTGCCAGCAGTTACTCGCAAAACACCGGGGAGCTGTTTTTT,TRBV6-5,TRBJ2-2,-,-
CASSVIAAEAFF,TGTGCCAGCAGCGTTATCGCGGCTGAAGCTTTCTTT,TRBV7-9,TRBJ1-1,-,-
CASSYPNNSPLHF,TGTGCCAGCAGTTACCCAAATAATTCACCCCTCCACTTT,TRBV6-5,TRBJ1-6,-,-
CASSLFIQQDTQYF,TGTGCCAGCAGTTTATTTATACAACAGGATACGCAGTATTTT,TRBV28,TRBJ2-3,-,-
CASSQSSWMGDTEAFF,TGCGCCAGCAGTCAATCATCCTGGATGGGTGACACTGAAGCTTTCTTT,TRBV23-1,TRBJ1-1,-,-
CARGGETQYF,TGTGCCAGGGGAGGGGAGACCCAGTACTTC,TRBV6-5,TRBJ2-5,TRBD2,-
CASSVGQLLSYEQYF,TGTGCCAGCAGCGTGGGACAGCTCCTCTCCTACGAGCAGTACTTC,TRBV5-5,TRBJ2-7,TRBD1,-
CASSQAGQRENIQYF,TGCGCCAGCAGCCAAGCTGGTCAAAGGGAAAACATTCAGTACTTC,TRBV4-3,TRBJ2-4,-,-
CASSQDIGPRETQYF,TGCGCCAGCAGCCAAGATATTGGGCCACGAGAGACCCAGTACTTC,TRBV4-3,TRBJ2-5,-,-
CASSPLLSGGATDTQYF,TGTGCCAGCAGTCCCTTACTTAGCGGGGGGGCGACAGATACGCAGTATTTT,TRBV27,TRBJ2-3,TRBD2,-
CASSLGTGRVDEQYF,TGCGCCAGCAGCTTGGGTACAGGGAGAGTGGACGAGCAGTACTTC,TRBV5-1,TRBJ2-7,-,-
CASSQTTGTGNYSGANVLTF,TGTGCCAGCAGCCAGACTACCGGGACGGGAAATTACTCTGGGGCCAACGTCCTGACTTTC,TRBV4-2,TRBJ2-6,-,-
CASSLSGQPHEQYF,TGTGCCAGCAGCTTATCGGGACAACCCCACGAGCAGTACTTC,TRBV5-4,TRBJ2-7,-,-
CASSLTTRTYEQYF,TGTGCCAGCAGCTTAACTACTAGGACCTACGAGCAGTACTTC,TRBV7-9,TRBJ2-7,-,-
CASSSPPSPLHF,TGTGCCAGCAGTTCCCCGCCCTCACCCCTCCACTTT,TRBV27,TRBJ1-6,-,-
CASSPGHTNTEAFF,TGCGCCAGCAGCCCGGGACACACGAACACTGAAGCTTTCTTT,TRBV4-3,TRBJ1-1,-,-
CASSPWTGGEKLFF,TGTGCCAGCAGCCCTTGGACAGGGGGAGAAAAACTGTTTTTT,TRBV14,TRBJ1-4,TRBD1,-
CASSPTGLDTEAFF,TGTGCCAGCAGCCCTACGGGGTTGGACACTGAAGCTTTCTTT,TRBV9,TRBJ1-1,-,-
CASSFFFRGGRGTVYEQYF,TGTGCCAGCAGCTTTTTCTTCCGAGGTGGGCGGGGGACCGTCTACGAGCAGTACTTC,TRBV11-2,TRBJ2-7,TRBD2,-
CASSSTSYNEQFF,TGTGCCAGCAGCTCAACTAGCTACAATGAGCAGTTCTTC,TRBV7-3,TRBJ2-1,-,-
CASTISGGYNEQFF,TGTGCCAGCACCATTAGCGGAGGATACAATGAGCAGTTCTTC,TRBV28,TRBJ2-1,-,-
CASSLSGTGTEAFF,TGTGCCAGCAGTTTATCCGGGACAGGGACTGAAGCTTTCTTT,TRBV28,TRBJ1-1,TRBD1,-